The 20 T cell receptor beta chains listed next were all sequenced from one sample in a study of control samples from healthy donors and cancer patients. The protocol was immunoSEQ multiplex PCR, while the TCRdb copy is restricted to in-frame clones and leaves out a portion. Among 250,000 to 300,000 clones listed, more than 65% were seen once. The sample was PBMCs. The receptors originated from an older woman with lung cancer.

This clone turned up a few times. The CDR3 protein is CASSPISPTGAPIPRTDTQYF. CDR3 coding DNA: TGCGCCAGCAGCCCTATATCGCCCACAGGGGCTCCCATACCACGCACAGATACGCAGTATTTT. The V gene is TRBV5-1, the J gene TRBJ2-3; 7 nucleotides align to TRBD1. J was trimmed by 1 base and V by 4 bases; bases with no gene match: 24. Germline-derived CDR1 and CDR2 are SGHRS and YFSETQ. The CDR3 spans 21 residues.

The chain combines TRBV28 with TRBJ1-1; no clear D gene. The CDR3 extends over 13 amino acids. Germline values: CDR1 MDHEN, CDR2 SYDVKM. V lost 1 base and J lost 1, with 4 bases in between. CDR3 bases: TGTGCCAGCAGTTTATTGAGGAACACTGAAGCTTTCTTT. This gives the protein CASSLLRNTEAFF.

The rearrangement joins TRBV7-3 to TRBJ1-2, with D perhaps matching TRBD1 (6 bases). This CDR3 comprises 18 residues. Germline V gives CDR1 SGHTA, CDR2 FQGTGA. Trimming pared 2 bases from V and 8 bases from J, leaving 27 bases between. This CDR3 is CASSLVGAGPRQTGGYTF. In nucleotides, the CDR3 is TGTGCCAGCAGCTTAGTGGGGGCAGGGCCTAGACAAACAGGGGGCTACACCTTC.

The V call is TRBV5-1, the J call TRBJ1-5; unclear D gene. Germline V CDR1 and CDR2: SGHRS, YFSETQ. CDR3 size: 15 residues. Deletions cut 4 bases from V and 0 bases from J, with 11 bases between. This CDR3 reads CASSPEPYSNQPQHF. DNA of the CDR3: TGCGCCAGCAGCCCGGAACCATATAGCAATCAGCCCCAGCATTTT.

This clone was seen just once. The rearrangement links TRBV18 to TRBJ2-5; 11 bases match TRBD2. Germline trimming cut 5 bases from V and 1 base from J; bases unmatched to any gene: 3. The germline gives CDR1 KGHSH, CDR2 LQKENI. The CDR3 contains 15 residues. The CDR3 spells CASSSTSGAQETQYF. The CDR3 region has the DNA TGTGCCAGCTCATCGACTAGCGGGGCCCAAGAGACCCAGTACTTC.

The chain joins TRBV3-1 (or the pseudogene TRBV3-2) to TRBJ2-1; D ambiguous. The CDR3 covers 15 residues. Trimming stripped 4 bases from V and 0 bases from J, with 10 bases between. The germline CDR1 and CDR2 sequences are LGHDT and YNNKEL (reference sequence). CDR3 region: CASSPGWSSYNEQFF. The CDR3 nucleotides read TGTGCCAGCAGCCCTGGGTGGAGCTCCTACAATGAGCAGTTCTTC.

The chain has TRBV28 and TRBJ2-5; tentatively, D is TRBD2 (5 bases). Trimming took off 6 bases at V and 1 base at J, with 18 bases between the two ends. This CDR3 is 16 amino acids long. The germline V gene encodes CDR1 MDHEN and CDR2 SYDVKM. CDR3 DNA: TGTGCCAGCAGATACGGACGACGGGGTAGCCAAGAGACCCAGTACTTC. This encodes CASRYGRRGSQETQYF.

The chain uses TRBV25-1 and TRBJ1-5; no firm D call. The CDR3 contains 13 residues. With 6 bases removed from V and 4 bases from J, the gap between germline ends came to 10 bases. Germline loops: CDR1 MGHDK, CDR2 SYGVNS. In nucleotides, the CDR3 is TGTGCCAGCAGCCCCGTACCGAATCAGCCCCAGCATTTT. Amino acids: CASSPVPNQPQHF.

This clone occurred once. The V and J genes are TRBV24-1 and TRBJ2-2; D may be TRBD2 (6 bases). Trimming removed 3 bases at V and 4 bases at J, with 14 bases between. The germline V gene has CDR1 KGHDR and CDR2 SFDVKD. The CDR3 has 16 amino acids. Here the CDR3 DNA reads TGTGCCACCAGTGATGGGGTGGACGGGGGCACCGGGGAGCTGTTTTTT. As protein: CATSDGVDGGTGELFF.

This chain connects TRBV10-3 to TRBJ2-7; 8 bases align to TRBD1. Germline CDR1 is ENHRY and CDR2 is SYGVKD. Trimming cost V 4 bases and J 3 bases; bases outside gene matches: 8. The CDR3 is 15 residues long. The CDR3 loop is CAISAQDRAFYEQYF. DNA for the CDR3: TGTGCCATCAGTGCCCAGGACAGGGCCTTCTACGAGCAGTACTTC.

The chain has TRBV9 and TRBJ1-6, with 10 bases that match TRBD1. The CDR3 has 15 amino acids. Germline CDR1 is SGDLS and CDR2 is YYNGEE. V trimming: 0 bases; J trimming: 9 bases; junction bases outside the gene matches: 3. The CDR3 here is CASSVEDRGVSPLHF. The CDR3, as DNA: TGTGCCAGCAGCGTAGAGGACAGGGGGGTTTCACCCCTCCACTTT.

CDR3 DNA: TGTGCCAGCAGTTACCGTGCAGTGCGAGGGGGACACGAGCAGTACTTC. This sequence encodes CASSYRAVRGGHEQYF. The gene calls are TRBV6-5 and TRBJ2-7; the D gene is possibly TRBD1 (6 bases). The V end was cut by 2 bases, the J end by 5 bases, with 19 bases between. The germline gives CDR1 MNHEY, CDR2 SVGAGI. The CDR3 runs 16 residues.

This clone was counted between two and nine times. The V and J genes are TRBV10-3 and TRBJ1-5; a weak D match, TRBD1 (5 bases). CDR1 and CDR2 (germline): ENHRY, SYGVKD. The CDR3 has 14 residues. Trimming left V 2 bases short and J 6 bases short, with 11 bases between. CDR3 loop: CAISEAGLGQPQHF. The DNA for the CDR3 is TGTGCCATCAGTGAGGCAGGGTTGGGTCAGCCCCAGCATTTT.

This clone was counted a single time. The chain carries TRBV19 and TRBJ2-7; the D is unclear. Trimming left V 6 bases short and J 6 bases short, with 21 bases between. The CDR3 totals 15 residues. Germline CDR1 is LNHDA and CDR2 is SQIVND (reference sequence). As DNA, the CDR3 is TGTGCCAGTAGCCCACAGCTAGGACCCTCATCCGAGCAGTACTTC. It yields the protein CASSPQLGPSSEQYF.

The rearrangement joins TRBV5-1 to TRBJ1-3, with D possibly matching TRBD1 (5 bases). The V end lost 2 bases, the J end lost 4 bases, and 16 bases lay between the germline ends. Germline V gene sequence: CDR1 SGHRS, CDR2 YFSETQ. This CDR3 comprises 16 residues. Here the CDR3 reads CASSLVGGKYGNTIYF. CDR3 DNA sequence: TGCGCCAGCAGCTTAGTTGGGGGGAAGTACGGAAACACCATATATTTT.

This clone was seen a single time. This chain links TRBV2 with TRBJ2-1; 8 nucleotides agree with TRBD2. Unmatched junction bases numbered 4, after V lost 6 bases and J lost 9 bases. CDR1 is SNHLY and CDR2 is FYNNEI in the germline V gene. This CDR3 is 12 amino acids long. As DNA, the CDR3 is TGTGCCAGCAGCGGCGCGGGGGGTGAGCAGTTCTTC. Translated, it gives CASSGAGGEQFF.

CDR3 region: CASSPGTTRIYEQYF. CDR3 nucleotides: TGTGCCAGCTCACCTGGGACAACTCGAATCTACGAGCAGTACTTC. The rearrangement uses TRBV18 and TRBJ2-7; tentatively, D is TRBD1 (6 bases). V lost 3 bases, J lost 3 bases, and 15 bases lay in between. Per germline, CDR1 KGHSH and CDR2 LQKENI. The CDR3 totals 15 residues.

This clone has more than one count but fewer than ten. CDR3 nucleotides: TGTGCCAGTCGGACAGGGCGGAACACTGAAGCTTTCTTT. Its protein is CASRTGRNTEAFF. This chain joins TRBV19 and TRBJ1-1; 8 bases map to TRBD1. CDR1 LNHDA and CDR2 SQIVND come from the germline V gene (reference sequence). J lost 1 base, V lost 8 bases, and 3 bases had no gene match. The CDR3 has 13 residues.

The J gene is TRBJ1-1, the V gene TRBV19; D possibly corresponds to TRBD1 (6 bases). From germline, CDR1 is LNHDA and CDR2 SQIVND (reference sequence). V gave up 7 bases and J gave up 9 bases, with 15 bases separating them. There are 12 residues in the CDR3. CDR3 amino acids: CASTTGTHQAFF. DNA for the CDR3: TGTGCCAGTACCACCGGGACACACCAAGCTTTCTTT. Based on the CDR3 plus reference TRBV19 and TRBJ1-1, the full variable domain is DGGITQSPKYLFRKEGQNVTLSCEQNLNHDAMYWYRQDPGQGLRLIYYSQIVNDFQKGDIAEGYSVSREKKESFPLTVTSAQKNPTAFYLCASTTGTHQAFFGQGTRLTVV.

The table lists this clone with a few counts. V is TRBV19 and J is TRBJ2-5; 8 nucleotides match TRBD1. The V gene end was trimmed by 7 bases and the J gene end by 1 base; junction bases not matched to a gene: 8. Germline assignment: CDR1 LNHDA and CDR2 SQIVND (reference sequence). CDR3 size: 15 residues. The CDR3 sequence is CASTSGQGSQETQYF. The DNA of the CDR3 is TGTGCCAGTACTTCAGGACAGGGATCCCAAGAGACCCAGTACTTC. Full variable domain (rest looked up from reference TRBV19 and TRBJ2-5): DGGITQSPKYLFRKEGQNVTLSCEQNLNHDAMYWYRQDPGQGLRLIYYSQIVNDFQKGDIAEGYSVSREKKESFPLTVTSAQKNPTAFYLCASTSGQGSQETQYFGPGTRLLVL.